This T cell receptor (beta chain) was retrieved from a study of chemoradiotherapy in HPV16-positive cancers. Notes on the study in general: The functional HPV-specific definition rests on just a couple of HPV16-positive patients.

In regard to this clone: Its antigen is still unknown. Here the CDR3 omits its conserved ending phenylalanine or tryptophan, so a read error is the likely source. The limits of the CDR3 on the DNA are not certain, so only TCRdb's listed CDR3 is given.

Repertoires were sampled repeatedly during chemoradiotherapy. Repertoires were generated with immunoSEQ multiplex PCR, while TCRdb's copy carries only in-frame clones and drops some. This sample yields more than 10,000 clones, of which about 85% are seen a single time; roughly 6.2% belongs to the top ten. The length of the CDR3 is 13 amino acids, counting both ends. Germline values: CDR1 SGHDN, CDR2 FVKESK. This clonotype was sampled from a human donor with HPV-associated anogenital cancer. The specimen was blood, collected from a patient who underwent chemoradiotherapy. The V and J genes are TRBV14 and TRBJ2-6; the table's TRBD2 call for D was not verified on the DNA. The CDR3 loop reads CASSQDLESVEVG.